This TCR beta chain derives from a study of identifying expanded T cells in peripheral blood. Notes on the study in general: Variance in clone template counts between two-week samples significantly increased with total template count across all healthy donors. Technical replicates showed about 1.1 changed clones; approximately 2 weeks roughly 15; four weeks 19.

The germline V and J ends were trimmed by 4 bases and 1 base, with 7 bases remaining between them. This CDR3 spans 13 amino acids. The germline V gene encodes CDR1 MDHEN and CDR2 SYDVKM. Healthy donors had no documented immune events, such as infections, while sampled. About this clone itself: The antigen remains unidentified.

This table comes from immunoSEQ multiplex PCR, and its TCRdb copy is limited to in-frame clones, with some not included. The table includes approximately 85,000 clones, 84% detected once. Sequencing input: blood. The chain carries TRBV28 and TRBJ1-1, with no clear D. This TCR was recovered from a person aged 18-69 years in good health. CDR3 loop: CASSYSPNTEAFF. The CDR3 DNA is TGTGCCAGCAGTTACAGTCCGAACACTGAAGCTTTCTTT.